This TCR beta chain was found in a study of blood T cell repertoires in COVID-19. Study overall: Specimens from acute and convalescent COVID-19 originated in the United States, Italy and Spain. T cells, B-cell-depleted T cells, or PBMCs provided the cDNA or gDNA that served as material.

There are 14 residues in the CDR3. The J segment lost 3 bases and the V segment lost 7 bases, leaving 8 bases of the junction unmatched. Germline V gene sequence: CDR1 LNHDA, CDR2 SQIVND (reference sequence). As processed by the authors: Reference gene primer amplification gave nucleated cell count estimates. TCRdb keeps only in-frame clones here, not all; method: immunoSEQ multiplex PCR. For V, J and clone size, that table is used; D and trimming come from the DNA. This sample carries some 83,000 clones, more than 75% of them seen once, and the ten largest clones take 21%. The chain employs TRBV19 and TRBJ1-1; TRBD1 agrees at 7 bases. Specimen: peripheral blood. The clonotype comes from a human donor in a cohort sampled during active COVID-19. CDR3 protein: CASMTGKGYTEAFF. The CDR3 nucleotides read TGTGCCAGTATGACAGGGAAGGGGTACACTGAAGCTTTCTTT.